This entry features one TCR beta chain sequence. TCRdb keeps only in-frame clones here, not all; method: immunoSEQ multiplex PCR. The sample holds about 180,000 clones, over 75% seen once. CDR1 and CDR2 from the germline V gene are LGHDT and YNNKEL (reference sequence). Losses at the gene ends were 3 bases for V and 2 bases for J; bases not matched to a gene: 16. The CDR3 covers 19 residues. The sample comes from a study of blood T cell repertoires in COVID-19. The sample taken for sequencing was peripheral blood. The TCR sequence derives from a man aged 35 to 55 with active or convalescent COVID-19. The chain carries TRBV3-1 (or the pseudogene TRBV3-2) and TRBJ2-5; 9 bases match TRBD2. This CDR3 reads CASSQTLAGASLGQETQYF. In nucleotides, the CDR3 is TGTGCCAGCAGCCAGACCTTAGCGGGGGCCTCCCTTGGGCAAGAGACCCAGTACTTC.